The 23 T cell receptor beta chains below were found in one sample sequenced in a study of shared clonotypes between healthy human individuals. Assay: immunoSEQ multiplex PCR; the TCRdb copy retains only in-frame clones and omits some. Of roughly 1,100,000 clones detected, about 70% appear once; the ten largest clones hold approximately 1.5%. The sample consisted of memory CD4+ T cells sorted from blood. Subset described: CD45RA-negative fraction. The receptor set was obtained from a man aged 18 to 30 in good health.

This clone has a handful of counts. This sequence joins TRBV6-1 and TRBJ1-1; unclear D gene. Trimming removed 7 bases from V and 5 bases from J, with 8 bases in between. The CDR3 is 11 amino acids. Germline V gives CDR1 MNHNS, CDR2 SASEGT. This chain's CDR3 is CASNRGTEAFF. Written as DNA, the CDR3 is TGTGCCAGCAACCGGGGTACTGAAGCTTTCTTT.

The rearrangement links TRBV5-6 to TRBJ2-5; 9 positions agree with TRBD1. The junction had 6 bases not matched to a gene; V was cut back by 4 bases and J by 2 bases. Germline CDR1 reads SGHDT; CDR2 reads YYEEEE. CDR3 length: 15 residues. Here the CDR3 reads CASSGTGTGQETQYF. As DNA, the CDR3 is TGTGCCAGCAGCGGGACCGGGACAGGGCAAGAGACCCAGTACTTC.

This sequence joins TRBV11-2 and TRBJ2-1; D is uncertain. Per the germline V gene, CDR1 is SGHAT and CDR2 is FQNNGV. The CDR3 contains 15 residues. V was trimmed by 3 bases and J by 1 base, leaving 10 bases between them. The CDR3 loop reads CASSLAVGSYNEQFF. As DNA, the CDR3 is TGTGCCAGCAGCTTGGCGGTGGGATCCTACAATGAGCAGTTCTTC.

The rearrangement links TRBV5-4 to TRBJ2-7, with D perhaps TRBD1 (6 bases). The CDR3 consists of 14 residues. The V gene lost 4 bases and the J gene lost 2 bases, with 13 bases spanning the gap. The germline gives CDR1 SGHNT, CDR2 YYREEE (reference sequence). The chain's CDR3 is CASSAAGVTYEQYF. DNA of the CDR3: TGTGCCAGCAGCGCTGCAGGGGTTACCTACGAGCAGTACTTC.

The genes are TRBV28 and TRBJ2-7, with a possible D match to TRBD1 (6 bases). The CDR3 is 11 amino acids. Germline loops: CDR1 MDHEN, CDR2 SYDVKM. Trimming took off 4 bases at V and 12 bases at J, with 13 bases between the two ends. Here the CDR3 DNA reads TGTGCCAGCAGTTCCTCAGGGGCCCGGTACTTC. It translates to CASSSSGARYF.

V usage is TRBV5-4 and J usage is TRBJ2-5; D unclear. The CDR3 totals 14 residues. V was trimmed by 3 bases and J by 3 bases, leaving 12 bases between them. Germline values: CDR1 SGHNT, CDR2 YYREEE (reference sequence). This CDR3 reads CASSSPGVKETQYF. CDR3 nucleotides: TGTGCCAGCAGCTCTCCTGGGGTCAAAGAGACCCAGTACTTC.

In this sample, this clone turned up a few times. This chain connects TRBV27 to TRBJ2-7; no reliable D call. Germline CDR1 is MNHEY and CDR2 is SMNVEV (reference sequence). V shed 4 bases and J shed 7 bases, with 23 bases lying between them. This CDR3 spans 16 amino acids. The CDR3 loop reads CASSSMTISPAMEQYF. CDR3 nucleotides: TGTGCCAGCAGTTCTATGACCATATCCCCCGCGATGGAGCAGTACTTC.

The rearrangement links TRBV6-1 to TRBJ2-7; TRBD1 matches 9 bases. Germline values: CDR1 MNHNS, CDR2 SASEGT. J gave up 3 bases and V 4 bases, and 7 bases lay outside the gene matches. This CDR3 is 15 amino acids long. In nucleotides, the CDR3 is TGTGCCAGCAGTGGGGACCGGGACAGGGTCTACGAGCAGTACTTC. Encoded protein: CASSGDRDRVYEQYF.

The chain couples TRBV4-3 to TRBJ2-3, with 7 bases fitting TRBD2. Germline V lookup: CDR1 LGHNA, CDR2 YSLEER. V dropped 0 bases and J dropped 3; count of bases not matched to a gene: 6. This CDR3 is built from 16 residues. For the CDR3, the DNA is TGCGCCAGCAGCCAAGATCGGGGCGGGAGAACAGATACGCAGTATTTT. Its protein product is CASSQDRGGRTDTQYF.

The chain joins TRBV2 to TRBJ1-5; D not certain. This CDR3 region has 13 residues. Germline loops: CDR1 SNHLY, CDR2 FYNNEI. V was cut by 7 bases and J by 6 bases, with 13 bases left in between. CDR3 DNA sequence: TGTGCCAGCACAATCGGGGAAGGTCAGCCCCAGCATTTT. It specifies CASTIGEGQPQHF.

The gene calls are TRBV9 and TRBJ2-4; 7 bases match TRBD2. Per the germline V gene, CDR1 is SGDLS and CDR2 is YYNGEE. The V segment lost 0 bases and the J segment 6 bases; nucleotides outside the gene matches: 12. The CDR3 is 17 amino acids. The CDR3 DNA reads TGTGCCAGCAGCGTAGATTCCGCAGGGAGGGGACGAAACATTCAGTACTTC. Its protein product is CASSVDSAGRGRNIQYF.

The chain uses TRBV10-3 and TRBJ2-1, with 9 bases matching TRBD2. After removal of 6 bases from V and 1 base from J, the junction contained 16 bases not matched to a gene. The germline V gene has CDR1 ENHRY and CDR2 SYGVKD. This CDR3 contains 19 residues. The CDR3 DNA reads as TGTGCCATCAGGGCCGGGACTAGCCTGTCAGTTGGTTCCTACAATGAGCAGTTCTTC. Protein: CAIRAGTSLSVGSYNEQFF.

The J gene is TRBJ1-1, the V gene TRBV5-1; 9 bases map to TRBD1. Per germline, CDR1 SGHRS and CDR2 YFSETQ. V gave up 4 bases and J gave up 1 base; unmatched junction bases: 8. This CDR3 is 16 amino acids long. Here the CDR3 DNA reads TGCGCCAGCAGCCCCGACAGGGGGGGAAGGAACACTGAAGCTTTCTTT. This encodes CASSPDRGGRNTEAFF.

The chain recombines TRBV5-1 with TRBJ1-6; 10 bases match TRBD1. The V and J ends lost 4 bases and 8 bases, in that order; junction bases with no gene match: 18. This CDR3 comprises 19 residues. The germline V gene has CDR1 SGHRS and CDR2 YFSETQ. Here the CDR3 DNA reads TGCGCCAGCAGCGTAGAGCCAGGGGCCACCGGGACAGGGGATTCACCCCTCCACTTT. Its protein is CASSVEPGATGTGDSPLHF.

The chain combines TRBV5-1 with TRBJ1-1; D is ambiguous. Trimming removed 0 bases at V and 0 bases at J, with 9 bases between. Germline V gives CDR1 SGHRS, CDR2 YFSETQ. This CDR3 has 15 residues. The CDR3 nucleotides read TGCGCCAGCAGCTTGGTAGACCGAATGAACACTGAAGCTTTCTTT. Residues: CASSLVDRMNTEAFF. The full variable domain, with the rest looked up from reference TRBV5-1 and TRBJ1-1, is KAGVTQTPRYLIKTRGQQVTLSCSPISGHRSVSWYQQTPGQGLQFLFEYFSETQRNKGNFPGRFSGRQFSNSRSEMNVSTLELGDSALYLCASSLVDRMNTEAFFGQGTRLTVV.

The J gene is TRBJ1-2, the V gene TRBV28; 7 bases agree with TRBD1. The CDR3 is 15 residues long. V was pared by 7 bases and J by 3 bases, with 11 bases of the junction left unmatched. CDR1 MDHEN and CDR2 SYDVKM come from the germline V gene. The CDR3 region is CASTLSTGKYYGYTF. CDR3 sequence (DNA): TGTGCCAGCACCCTCTCGACAGGGAAGTACTATGGCTACACCTTC.

The rearrangement links TRBV7-8 to TRBJ1-5; D remains unclear. The CDR3 has 15 amino acids. Germline CDR1 reads SGHVS; CDR2 reads FQNEAQ. Trimming took off 1 base at V and 2 bases at J, with 9 bases between the two ends. CDR3 loop: CASSLGLYGNQPQHF. CDR3 nucleotide sequence: TGTGCCAGCAGCTTAGGATTGTATGGCAATCAGCCCCAGCATTTT.

The chain uses TRBV11-2 and TRBJ1-4; D gene ambiguous. The CDR3 length is 15 residues. Germline assignment: CDR1 SGHAT and CDR2 FQNNGV. V was pared by 0 bases and J by 8 bases, with 13 bases between. CDR3 amino acids: CASSLDRSSKEKLFF. Here the CDR3 DNA reads TGTGCCAGCAGCTTAGATAGGTCCAGTAAGGAAAAACTGTTTTTT. Full variable domain (outside the CDR3, taken from reference TRBV11-2 and TRBJ1-4): EAGVAQSPRYKIIEKRQSVAFWCNPISGHATLYWYQQILGQGPKLLIQFQNNGVVDDSQLPKDRFSAERLKGVDSTLKIQPAKLEDSAVYLCASSLDRSSKEKLFFGSGTQLSVL.

The V gene is TRBV6-6, the J gene TRBJ2-3; 8 bases are shared with TRBD1. The CDR3 has 14 amino acids. V lost 6 bases to trimming and J lost 5 bases; unmatched junction nucleotides: 7. Germline V gene sequence: CDR1 MNHNY, CDR2 SVGAGI (reference sequence). For the CDR3, the DNA is TGTGCCAGCAGCAACCCAGGGGGCCAAGATACGCAGTATTTT. This gives the protein CASSNPGGQDTQYF.

V gene TRBV6-5 combines with J gene TRBJ2-1; D call uncertain. Trimming removed 8 bases at V and 1 base at J, with 9 bases between. The germline V gene has CDR1 MNHEY and CDR2 SVGAGI. CDR3 size: 13 residues. The CDR3, as DNA: TGTGCCAGCGATGGGGTATCCTACAATGAGCAGTTCTTC. Encoded protein: CASDGVSYNEQFF.

The chain joins TRBV6-6 to TRBJ2-7, with 7 bases fitting TRBD2. In germline, CDR1 is MNHNY, CDR2 SVGAGI (reference sequence). The CDR3 spans 14 residues. V gave up 2 bases and J gave up 6 bases; unmatched junction bases: 7. CDR3 amino acids: CASSYEAGVREQYF. CDR3 coding DNA: TGTGCCAGCAGTTACGAGGCGGGAGTCCGCGAGCAGTACTTC.

The chain carries TRBV30 and TRBJ2-7, with 14 bases matching TRBD2. J was trimmed by 9 bases and V by 2 bases; bases with no gene match: 6. Germline V gives CDR1 GTSNPN, CDR2 SVGIG (reference sequence). This CDR3 comprises 14 residues. CDR3 residues: CAWSFGLAGGVQYF. DNA of the CDR3: TGTGCCTGGAGTTTCGGACTAGCGGGAGGAGTGCAGTACTTC.

CDR3 sequence: CASSEGSGFNADTQYF. CDR3 nucleotides: TGCGCCAGCAGTGAAGGTTCCGGTTTCAACGCAGATACGCAGTATTTT. The chain links TRBV10-1 to TRBJ2-3, with D unclear. This CDR3 comprises 16 residues. Germline assignment: CDR1 WNHNN and CDR2 SYGVQD (reference sequence). Trimming shortened V by 3 bases and J by 4 bases, and 17 bases separated the two germline ends.